Described below is a single T cell receptor (beta chain) sequence and its context. Its specificity is unknown. Germline V gives CDR1 SGHKS, CDR2 YYEKEE (reference sequence). The CDR3 length is 14 residues. V shed 4 bases, J shed 5 bases, and the junction held 6 bases outside the gene matches. This record belongs to a study of Tregs in tolerant kidney transplant recipients. Thawed PBMCs were FACS-sorted into unstimulated CD4+CD25+CD127- regulatory T cells, CD4+CD25- non-regulatory cells, CD4 and CD8 cells. Profiling relied on immunoSEQ multiplex PCR, and the TCRdb table lists in-frame clones only, not all of them. The sample has approximately 99,000 clones; about 90% are singletons. Findings and limits, study-wide: The most relevant donor-specific Treg TCRbeta repertoire apparently came from expansion with activated donor B cells. Few patients were studied, so findings need validation in larger groups.

This sample comprised CD4+ T cells from blood, obtained before the transplant. The source of this sequence is a human donor who received a combined kidney and bone marrow transplant. The chain has TRBV5-5 and TRBJ2-5; 9 bases map to TRBD1. The CDR3 nucleotides are TGTGCCAGCAGCGGGACAGGGTTGATGGAGACCCAGTACTTC. It is translated as CASSGTGLMETQYF.